This entry describes one T cell receptor (beta chain). Its antigen is as yet unknown. The source of the sample is a study of T-cell memory formation after mild COVID-19. Findings of the study overall: CD4+ contracting clones were mainly CM and EM; CD8+ ones, EMRA.

A single record per CDR3 protein comes from TCRdb applying MiXCR to the 5' RACE reads. This table has roughly 150,000 distinct CDR3 sequences, approximately 15% appearing once. Germline values: CDR1 SQVTM, CDR2 ANQGSEA. The V segment lost 5 bases and the J segment 3 bases; nucleotides outside the gene matches: 3. The CDR3 runs 14 residues. The material sequenced was PBMCs or a T cell subset sorted from them (not recorded which). The sequence was collected from an adult woman who had mild COVID-19 (a few samples of this study predate the infection). Cell type and time point are not known. The chain employs TRBV29-1 and TRBJ2-3, with 12 bases fitting TRBD2. The CDR3 loop reads CSVMTSGSTDTQYF. Written as DNA, the CDR3 is TGCAGCGTTATGACTAGCGGGAGTACAGATACGCAGTATTTT.